These T cell receptor beta chains were read from a single sample in a study of post-analysis software for immune sequencing data. MiXCR was run by TCRdb on the PCR reads, yielding one entry per CDR3 protein. The sample yields approximately 660,000 distinct CDR3 sequences, approximately 59% seen once. The material sequenced was blood. Source of these receptors: a girl between 2 and 10 years old with multiple sclerosis. Each CDR3 is given with its conserved first and last residue. The D gene is left open where the match is weak. Clone size is stated in some rows and not others, as once, few, many or a class when expanded.

>NA|NA|TRBV20-1|15|TRBJ2-1
TGCAGTGCTAGTTACGGGACTCAGGTACACAATGAGCAGTTCTTC
CSASYGTQVHNEQFF
>once|NA|TRBV2|14|TRBJ2-3
TGTGCCAGCAGCCGGACAGAGAACACAGATACGCAGTATTTT
CASSRTENTDTQYF
>few|NA|TRBV6-1|13|TRBJ1-2
TGTGCCAGCAGTACACAGGCCTCCTATGGCTACACCTTC
CASSTQASYGYTF
>NA|NA|TRBV9|16|TRBJ1-1
TGTGCCAGCAGCGTAGCTCACGAAGGAGCGAACACTGAAGCTTTCTTT
CASSVAHEGANTEAFF
>few|NA|TRBV10-2|11|TRBJ2-7
TGCGCCGCGTCAGGGGGGCACGAGCAGTACTTC
CAASGGHEQYF
>NA|TRBD1|TRBV14|15|TRBJ2-1
TGTGCCAGCAGCCGCGACAGGGGCTCCTACAATGAGCAGTTCTTC
CASSRDRGSYNEQFF
>NA|TRBD2|TRBV3-1|15|TRBJ2-7
TGTGCCAGCAGCCCACGGACTAGCGGACTCTACGAGCAGTACTTC
CASSPRTSGLYEQYF
>NA|TRBD1|TRBV30|13|TRBJ1-2
TGTGCCTGGAGTGTCCGACAGGGTTATGGCTACACCTTC
CAWSVRQGYGYTF
>NA|TRBD1|TRBV19|16|TRBJ2-5
TGTGCCAGTAGTCGAGGGACAGGGGCGACCAAAGAGACCCAGTACTTC
CASSRGTGATKETQYF
>many|TRBD2|TRBV5-1|15|TRBJ2-3
TGCGCCAGCAGCTTGGGCGGGGGGAGCACAGATACGCAGTATTTT
CASSLGGGSTDTQYF
>NA|NA|TRBV20-1|14|TRBJ2-3
TGCAGTGCTAGAGATGCGAAGAGGGGAGATACGCAGTATTTT
CSARDAKRGDTQYF
>few|TRBD2|TRBV10-3|15|TRBJ2-7
TGTGCCATCAGTGAGTCGACTAGCGGGAGCTACGAGCAGTACTTC
CAISESTSGSYEQYF
>NA|NA|TRBV5-1|17|TRBJ2-1
TGCGCCAGCAGCCCGGGGACCGCTTCCACCTCCTACAATGAGCAGTTCTTC
CASSPGTASTSYNEQFF
>once|NA|TRBV5-1|15|TRBJ1-6
TGCGCCAGCAGCTTGGGGCAGGGCCCCTCTTCACCCCTCCACTTT
CASSLGQGPSSPLHF
>NA|TRBD1|TRBV7-9|15|TRBJ1-1
TGTGCCAGCAGCTTAGGCAGGACAGGGGTCACTGAAGCTTTCTTT
CASSLGRTGVTEAFF
>once|TRBD1|TRBV5-1|16|TRBJ2-3
TGCGCCAGCAGCTTGGCGACAGGGCGCCGGGCAGATACGCAGTATTTT
CASSLATGRRADTQYF
>NA|NA|TRBV7-2|16|TRBJ2-1
TGTGCCAGCAGCTTTCGTGGGGAAGGGATCCACAATGAGCAGTTCTTC
CASSFRGEGIHNEQFF
>NA|NA|TRBV2|11|TRBJ2-4
TGTGCCAGCGGCGGGGATACTACTCAGTACTTC
CASGGDTTQYF
>NA|NA|TRBV6-5|15|TRBJ2-3
TGTGCCAGCAGTTACTCGAGTGCCTCTTGGGATACGCAGTATTTT
CASSYSSASWDTQYF
>NA|NA|TRBV30|13|TRBJ1-4
TGTGCCTTGGAGACAGGACGTAATGGAAAACTGTTTTTT
CALETGRNGKLFF
>NA|NA|TRBV4-2|19|TRBJ1-6
TGTGCCAGCAGCCAAGCCTCCGCCGGGGAGGGGGGGTATAATTCACCCCTCCACTTT
CASSQASAGEGGYNSPLHF
>NA|TRBD2|TRBV5-1|18|TRBJ2-3
TGCGCCAGCAGCTTGCAAGGACTAGCGGGAGGTCCTACAGATACGCAGTATTTT
CASSLQGLAGGPTDTQYF
>NA|TRBD2|TRBV14|16|TRBJ2-1
TGTGCCAGCAGCCAAGATCGGGCTAGCGGGAACGGTGAGCAGTTCTTC
CASSQDRASGNGEQFF
>NA|TRBD1|TRBV5-1|15|TRBJ2-5
TGCGCCAGCAGCCCGGGGACAGCTCTTCAAGAGACCCAGTACTTC
CASSPGTALQETQYF